The 15 T cell receptor beta chains in this list originate from one sample, sequenced in a study of sequential checkpoint blockade in melanoma. Documented treatment: randomized to nivolumab then ipilimumab (arm A) or the reverse (arm B). Libraries were prepared by immunoSEQ multiplex PCR; TCRdb keeps only in-frame clonotypes and omits some of them. The sample records 9,500 to 15,000 clones, over 75% being singletons. Specimen: CD8+ T cells sorted from blood (inferred from file names), collected from a patient given nivolumab and ipilimumab in sequence. The receptors originated from a human donor with melanoma.

The table lists this clone with a count of one. The chain has TRBV19 and TRBJ2-2; D is perhaps TRBD2 (5 bases). CDR1 is LNHDA and CDR2 is SQIVND in the germline V gene (reference sequence). The CDR3 has 14 amino acids. The germline V and J ends were trimmed by 5 bases and 2 bases, with 9 bases remaining between them. The CDR3 protein is CASSFGLNTGELFF. In nucleotides, the CDR3 is TGTGCCAGTAGTTTCGGACTTAACACCGGGGAGCTGTTTTTT. Variable domain in full (rest from reference TRBV19 and TRBJ2-2): DGGITQSPKYLFRKEGQNVTLSCEQNLNHDAMYWYRQDPGQGLRLIYYSQIVNDFQKGDIAEGYSVSREKKESFPLTVTSAQKNPTAFYLCASSFGLNTGELFFGEGSRLTVL.

This sequence joins TRBV27 and TRBJ2-7, with a weak D call TRBD2 (5 bases). Germline loops: CDR1 MNHEY, CDR2 SMNVEV (reference sequence). The CDR3 is 13 amino acids. Trimming shortened V by 5 bases and J by 2 bases, and 10 bases separated the two germline ends. CDR3: CASSPGFAYEQYF. The CDR3 DNA reads TGTGCCAGCAGTCCGGGGTTCGCCTACGAGCAGTACTTC.

This sequence joins TRBV16 and TRBJ2-2; D is unresolved. The V end was cut by 4 bases, the J end by 7 bases, with 19 bases between. Per the germline V gene, CDR1 is KGHSY and CDR2 is FQNENV. The CDR3 runs to 16 residues. As DNA, the CDR3 is TGTGCCAGCAGCCCTCGAAGTAGTGTGGTTGTCGGGGAGCTGTTTTTT. Residues: CASSPRSSVVVGELFF. Full variable domain (rest looked up from reference TRBV16 and TRBJ2-2): GEEVAQTPKHLVRGEGQKAKLYCAPIKGHSYVFWYQQVLKNEFKFLISFQNENVFDETGMPKERFSAKCLPNSPCSLEIQATKLEDSAVYFCASSPRSSVVVGELFFGEGSRLTVL.

This sequence joins TRBV5-1 and TRBJ2-7; D is unclear. V was pared by 2 bases and J by 0 bases, with 6 bases between. Looked up from germline, CDR1 is SGHRS and CDR2 is YFSETQ. This CDR3 is built from 13 residues. The CDR3 sequence is CASSFTNSYEQYF. Written as DNA, the CDR3 is TGCGCCAGCAGCTTCACTAACTCCTACGAGCAGTACTTC.

V usage is TRBV6-6 and J usage is TRBJ2-6; D is ambiguous. In germline, CDR1 is MNHNY, CDR2 SVGAGI (reference sequence). Trimming stripped 10 bases from V and 0 bases from J, with 10 bases between. CDR3 length equals 14 residues. CDR3 sequence (DNA): TGTGCCACCATTCCCCCCTCTGGGGCCAACGTCCTGACTTTC. This sequence encodes CATIPPSGANVLTF.

V usage is TRBV6-4 and J usage is TRBJ2-2; the match to TRBD2 covers 8 bases. The CDR3 length is 13 residues. Unmatched junction bases numbered 0, after V lost 5 bases and J lost 4 bases. The germline gives CDR1 MRHNA, CDR2 SNTAGT. This CDR3 is CASSSGSTGELFF. CDR3 DNA: TGTGCCAGCAGTAGCGGGAGCACCGGGGAGCTGTTTTTT.

Relative to its sample, this clone is medium-sized. The rearrangement links TRBV4-1 to TRBJ1-3; D possibly corresponds to TRBD1 (6 bases). The germline gives CDR1 MGHRA, CDR2 YSYEKL. Trimming pared 1 base from V and 7 bases from J, leaving 8 bases between. CDR3 length: 13 amino acids. The CDR3 DNA follows: TGCGCCAGCAGCCAAGGGCAGGGGAACACCATATATTTT. Its protein product is CASSQGQGNTIYF.

This clone was observed a single time. The V call is TRBV4-1, the J call TRBJ1-2; perhaps TRBD1 as D (6 bases). V lost 3 bases and J lost 7, with 18 bases in between. The CDR3 runs to 15 residues. Germline-derived CDR1 and CDR2 are MGHRA and YSYEKL. The CDR3, as DNA: TGCGCCAGCAGCCAGGACAGCGAAGGTAGCTTTGGCTACACCTTC. Its translation is CASSQDSEGSFGYTF.

V and J are TRBV2 and TRBJ2-7; TRBD2 matches at 10 bases. Germline V CDR1 and CDR2: SNHLY, FYNNEI. With V trimmed by 6 bases and J by 7 bases, 9 bases remained unmatched. The CDR3 extends over 14 amino acids. The DNA for the CDR3 is TGTGCCAGCAGCGTGGGACTAGCGCCGGGTGAGCAGTACTTC. Translated: CASSVGLAPGEQYF.

The CDR3 nucleotides read TGTGCCAGCAGTCTGGGGGGATACAATGAGCAGTTCTTC. Its translation is CASSLGGYNEQFF. This chain links TRBV27 with TRBJ2-1; possible D gene TRBD2, 6 bases. The CDR3 totals 13 residues. Germline V gene sequence: CDR1 MNHEY, CDR2 SMNVEV (reference sequence). Trimming removed 5 bases from V and 4 bases from J, with 9 bases in between.

The chain combines TRBV28 with TRBJ2-3; TRBD1 matches 11 bases. The CDR3 covers 15 residues. Germline V gives CDR1 MDHEN, CDR2 SYDVKM. Trimming removed 5 bases from V and 5 bases from J; junction bases left unmatched: 6. The CDR3 loop is CASSLRTGGEDTQYF. The DNA for the CDR3 is TGTGCCAGCAGTCTAAGGACAGGGGGCGAAGATACGCAGTATTTT.

CDR3 nucleotide sequence: TGTGCCAGTAGATCGGGACAGGGTCAACATCAGCCCCAGCATTTT. It encodes CASRSGQGQHQPQHF. The chain combines TRBV19 with TRBJ1-5; 9 nucleotides match TRBD1. This CDR3 spans 15 amino acids. Germline assignment: CDR1 LNHDA and CDR2 SQIVND (reference sequence). V lost 6 bases and J lost 5; bases outside the gene matches: 8.

V gene TRBV2 combines with J gene TRBJ2-4; 8 positions match TRBD1. V was clipped by 8 bases and J by 0 bases; unmatched bases: 3. The CDR3 is 14 amino acids. Looked up from germline, CDR1 is SNHLY and CDR2 is FYNNEI. This chain's CDR3 is CASQDRAAKNIQYF. CDR3 in DNA: TGTGCCAGCCAGGACAGGGCAGCCAAAAACATTCAGTACTTC. Filled out from reference TRBV2 and TRBJ2-4, the complete variable domain reads EPEVTQTPSHQVTQMGQEVILRCVPISNHLYFYWYRQILGQKVEFLVSFYNNEISEKSEIFDDQFSVERPDGSNFTLKIRSTKLEDSAMYFCASQDRAAKNIQYFGAGTRLSVL.

The table lists this clone with a few counts. CDR3 region: CASSFTGEDSGNTIYF. The DNA for the CDR3 is TGTGCCAGCAGCTTTACAGGGGAGGACTCTGGAAACACCATATATTTT. V gene TRBV13 combines with J gene TRBJ1-3; 7 bases agree with TRBD1. CDR1 is PRHDT and CDR2 is FYEKMQ in the germline V gene (reference sequence). V shed 3 bases, J shed 0 bases, and the junction held 5 bases outside the gene matches. CDR3 length: 16 residues. The full variable domain, rest sourced from reference TRBV13 and TRBJ1-3, is AAGVIQSPRHLIKEKRETATLKCYPIPRHDTVYWYQQGPGQDPQFLISFYEKMQSDKGSIPDRFSAQQFSDYHSELNMSSLELGDSALYFCASSFTGEDSGNTIYFGEGSWLTVV.

The chain employs TRBV9 and TRBJ2-3; TRBD2 matches 8 bases. There are 13 residues in the CDR3. CDR1 and CDR2 from the germline V gene are SGDLS and YYNGEE. The V and J ends lost 2 bases and 8 bases, in that order; junction bases with no gene match: 4. The CDR3 sequence: CASSVTSGATQYF. In DNA form, the CDR3 reads TGTGCCAGCAGCGTTACTAGCGGAGCTACGCAGTATTTT.